This T cell receptor beta chain comes out of a study of siplizumab effects on memory and regulatory T cells. Study-level results: Alloreactive sequences whose origin lay in unstimulated CD4+ memory cells were significantly reduced by siplizumab. Assignment of a naive or memory phenotype failed for roughly 75-96% of the proliferating CD4+ or CD8+ clones.

Clones were sequenced by immunoSEQ multiplex PCR, and TCRdb holds only the in-frame ones, with some missing. Altogether under 140,000 clones are present, 80% to 95% being singletons, with the ten largest covering about 1.5%. Germline V gene lookup returns CDR1 SGHTA and CDR2 FQGNSA. Deletions cut 5 bases from V and 10 bases from J, with 15 bases between. The CDR3 spans 13 residues. On this clone itself: Its antigen is undetermined.

Sequenced sample: CD4+ T cells sorted from blood. This clonotype was obtained from a human donor in good health. The rearrangement uses TRBV7-2 and TRBJ2-1; D is possibly TRBD2 (5 bases). CDR3 coding DNA: TGTGCCAGCAGCCCCGCGCCTAAGCGGGAGCAGTTCTTC. Its translation: CASSPAPKREQFF.